Following are 6 T cell receptor beta chains from one sample sequenced in a study of shared clonotypes between healthy human individuals. Generated by immunoSEQ multiplex PCR, the TCRdb table keeps only in-frame clones and is missing some. Of millions of clones listed, about 95% are singletons. Positive CCR7 selection of CD45RO-negative cells yielded the naive CD8 cells, and terminally differentiated effector memory CD45RA+ cells were excluded. The sample consisted of naive CD8+ T cells sorted from blood. Every receptor here comes from a man younger than 30 in good health.

The chain recombines TRBV7-8 with TRBJ1-1; D is perhaps TRBD1 (5 bases). With 2 bases removed from V and 4 bases from J, the gap between germline ends came to 11 bases. In germline, CDR1 is SGHVS, CDR2 FQNEAQ. The CDR3 is 14 residues long. Here the CDR3 DNA reads TGTGCCAGCAGCTTACTCGGGGCCGGCACTGAAGCTTTCTTT. This encodes CASSLLGAGTEAFF.

The rearrangement uses TRBV27 and TRBJ2-7, with TRBD1 identical over 7 bases. CDR1 is MNHEY, CDR2 SMNVEV, per germline (reference sequence). J gave up 5 bases and V 1 base, and 5 bases lay outside the gene matches. CDR3 length: 14 residues. The CDR3 spells CASSLFTGENEQYF. The CDR3 region has the DNA TGTGCCAGCAGTTTATTTACAGGGGAGAACGAGCAGTACTTC.

The gene calls are TRBV9 and TRBJ1-5, with D perhaps matching TRBD1 (6 bases). This CDR3 has 14 residues. Germline V lookup: CDR1 SGDLS, CDR2 YYNGEE. The V and J ends lost 3 bases and 7 bases respectively, with 14 bases between them. The CDR3 bases are TGTGCCAGCAGCGGTGGAGGGGGGGGCCAGCCCCAGCATTTT. Amino acid sequence: CASSGGGGGQPQHF. The full variable domain, completed using reference TRBV9 and TRBJ1-5, is DSGVTQTPKHLITATGQRVTLRCSPRSGDLSVYWYQQSLDQGLQFLIQYYNGEERAKGNILERFSAQQFPDLHSELNLSSLELGDSALYFCASSGGGGGQPQHFGDGTRLSIL.

This chain connects TRBV27 to TRBJ2-7; D call uncertain. The germline V and J ends were trimmed by 3 bases and 3 bases, with 15 bases remaining between them. The V gene's germline CDR1 is MNHEY and CDR2 SMNVEV (reference sequence). This CDR3 spans 15 amino acids. DNA for the CDR3: TGTGCCAGCAGTTTGTCCAGCGAAATATACTACGAGCAGTACTTC. Translating gives CASSLSSEIYYEQYF.

The chain recombines TRBV13 with TRBJ1-5, with D maybe TRBD1 (5 bases). CDR1 and CDR2 from the germline V gene are PRHDT and FYEKMQ (reference sequence). This CDR3 region has 15 residues. V lost 5 bases, J lost 3 bases, and 14 bases lay in between. CDR3 DNA: TGTGCCAGCAGCATCGGACACTTGGACAATCAGCCCCAGCATTTT. This codes for CASSIGHLDNQPQHF. Together with reference TRBV13 and TRBJ1-5, the CDR3 gives the full variable domain: AAGVIQSPRHLIKEKRETATLKCYPIPRHDTVYWYQQGPGQDPQFLISFYEKMQSDKGSIPDRFSAQQFSDYHSELNMSSLELGDSALYFCASSIGHLDNQPQHFGDGTRLSIL.

Points on this clone: Other DNA variants within this sample encode the same CDR3. J is TRBJ1-2 and V is TRBV9, with D perhaps matching TRBD1 (6 bases). Trimming took off 6 bases at V and 1 base at J, with 10 bases between the two ends. CDR3 length: 13 residues. Germline CDR1 is SGDLS and CDR2 is YYNGEE. The CDR3 sequence is CASNPGHNYGYTF. Here the CDR3 DNA reads TGTGCCAGCAACCCGGGACATAACTATGGCTACACCTTC.